The 10 T cell receptor beta chains given below trace back to one sample, sequenced in a study of technical replicates of blood from several donors. TCRdb's table, derived via immunoSEQ multiplex PCR, lists solely in-frame clones and lacks some. There are 95,000 to 100,000 clones in the sample; around 95% occur only once, and around 0.22% lies in the top ten. What was sequenced was T cells isolated from PBMCs. The receptors stem from a human donor in good health.

This clone was detected once. V and J are TRBV7-2 and TRBJ2-3, with a possible D match to TRBD2 (5 bases). Per germline, CDR1 SGHTA and CDR2 FQGNSA. This CDR3 contains 13 residues. Trimming took off 3 bases at V and 1 base at J, with 5 bases between the two ends. The CDR3 here is CASSFSGTDTQYF. In DNA form, the CDR3 reads TGTGCCAGCAGCTTTAGCGGCACAGATACGCAGTATTTT.

The V and J genes are TRBV5-1 and TRBJ2-1, with 10 nucleotides matching TRBD2. V lost 4 bases to trimming and J lost 7 bases; unmatched junction nucleotides: 11. The CDR3 spans 16 residues. Germline CDR1 is SGHRS and CDR2 is YFSETQ. CDR3 nucleotide sequence: TGCGCCAGCAGCCTGGGCCTAGCGGGAGCCGGGAATGAGCAGTTCTTC. It yields the protein CASSLGLAGAGNEQFF.

The gene calls are TRBV14 and TRBJ2-7, with TRBD1 matching 11 bases. The J segment lost 1 base and the V segment lost 0 bases, leaving 8 bases of the junction unmatched. This CDR3 is 18 amino acids long. CDR1 SGHDN and CDR2 FVKESK come from the germline V gene. This CDR3 reads CASSQDKFRDRGSYEQYF. CDR3 nucleotides: TGTGCCAGCAGCCAAGATAAGTTCCGGGACAGGGGGTCCTACGAGCAGTACTTC.

V gene TRBV10-3 combines with J gene TRBJ2-3; 8 positions agree with TRBD2. There are 14 residues in the CDR3. V lost 6 bases and J lost 11; bases outside the gene matches: 13. CDR1 and CDR2 from the germline V gene are ENHRY and SYGVKD. CDR3 in DNA: TGTGCCATCAGGGGACTAGGGCTCGAAGGTGGGCAGTATTTT. Protein sequence: CAIRGLGLEGGQYF.

The rearrangement joins TRBV5-6 to TRBJ1-2, with D maybe TRBD1 (5 bases). Germline CDR1 and CDR2: SGHDT and YYEEEE. Trimming shortened V by 1 base and J by 0 bases, and 13 bases separated the two germline ends. The CDR3 sequence is 16 residues long. The CDR3 DNA reads TGTGCCAGCAGCTTGTCGGGGGTGCGGGCTAACTATGGCTACACCTTC. It translates to CASSLSGVRANYGYTF.

V gene TRBV11-2 combines with J gene TRBJ2-5, with D maybe TRBD2 (5 bases). CDR1 SGHAT and CDR2 FQNNGV come from the germline V gene. This CDR3 contains 15 residues. V dropped 3 bases and J dropped 2 bases, with 13 bases sitting between them. This CDR3 is CASSFWSREQETQYF. Here the CDR3 DNA reads TGTGCCAGCAGCTTTTGGTCCCGGGAACAAGAGACCCAGTACTTC.

This clone was seen a single time. The V gene is TRBV5-5, the J gene TRBJ2-1; 9 positions match TRBD1. The length of the CDR3 is 15 residues. Trimming took 4 bases from V and 3 from J; bases not matched to a gene: 5. Germline values: CDR1 SGHKS, CDR2 YYEKEE (reference sequence). CDR3 loop: CASSPGTGSYNEQFF. CDR3 bases: TGTGCCAGCAGCCCCGGGACAGGGAGCTACAATGAGCAGTTCTTC. Full variable domain (missing parts from reference TRBV5-5 and TRBJ2-1): DAGVTQSPTHLIKTRGQQVTLRCSPISGHKSVSWYQQVLGQGPQFIFQYYEKEERGRGNFPDRFSARQFPNYSSELNVNALLLGDSALYLCASSPGTGSYNEQFFGPGTRLTVL.

This clone was recorded only once. The V call is TRBV7-8, the J call TRBJ1-6; 9 bases line up with TRBD1. This CDR3 has 19 residues. V trimming: 2 bases; J trimming: 4 bases; junction bases outside the gene matches: 12. CDR1 is SGHVS, CDR2 FQNEAQ, per germline. The CDR3 is CASSLFSGQGSSYNSPLHF. The CDR3 coding sequence is TGTGCCAGCAGCTTATTTTCGGGACAGGGTAGTAGTTATAATTCACCCCTCCACTTT.

CDR3 nucleotides: TGTGCCAGCAGCACCGGACTAGGAGCTGGCGGGGAGCTGTTTTTT. It translates to CASSTGLGAGGELFF. The J gene is TRBJ2-2, the V gene TRBV11-3, with 7 nucleotides matching TRBD2. The CDR3 is 15 residues long. The V and J ends lost 5 bases and 7 bases, in that order; junction bases with no gene match: 10. Per germline, CDR1 SGHNT and CDR2 YENEEA.

The chain carries TRBV6-5 and TRBJ1-6; 7 positions match TRBD1. V was pared by 4 bases and J by 2 bases, with 5 bases of the junction left unmatched. Germline values: CDR1 MNHEY, CDR2 SVGAGI. The CDR3 sequence is 16 residues long. The CDR3 loop is CASSSTGVPYNSPLHF. CDR3 coding DNA: TGTGCCAGCAGTTCTACAGGGGTCCCCTATAATTCACCCCTCCACTTT.